The clone carrying this TCR beta chain was seen a few times. Trimming cost V 1 base and J 7 bases, with 13 bases left between them. The CDR3 spans 14 residues. Preparation of the TCRbeta library used unique molecular identifiers. TCRdb redid the calling of the PCR reads with MiXCR, one entry per CDR3 protein. This table holds under 300,000 distinct CDR3 sequences, around 8.9% found once. The data belong to a study of T-cell reconstitution after alpha-beta-depleted transplantation in children. The sequenced sample was PBMCs from the stem cell graft donor, obtained from the stem cell graft. The chain joins TRBV12-3 or TRBV12-4 to TRBJ1-2; no reliable D call. This sequence was found in a human donor who donated a stem cell graft to a child with SCID. CDR3 in amino acids: CASSLDPQAGGYTF. The CDR3 region has the DNA TGTGCCAGCAGTTTAGACCCCCAAGCGGGTGGCTACACCTTC.